Listed below are T cell receptor beta chains from one sample, sequenced in a study of shared clonotypes between healthy human individuals. Some clones are missing from TCRdb's copy, which holds only in-frame ones; the method was immunoSEQ multiplex PCR. The profile shows roughly 1,600,000 clones, just under 99% of them singletons. The specimen was naive CD4+ T cells sorted from blood. These receptor sequences come from a young man in good health. Each CDR3 is given with its conserved first and last residue. Each record gives: clone size, J gene, D gene, V gene, CDR3 length, CDR3 DNA, CDR3 protein. D genes are given only for firm matches. Some rows mark clone size as missing; the rest say once, few, many or name a class of expanded clone.

.,TRBJ2-2,.,TRBV27,16,TGTGCCAGCAGTCCCGGCCTACCCAGGGCCCCCGGGGAGCTGTTTTTT,CASSPGLPRAPGELFF
.,TRBJ2-7,.,TRBV5-1,12,TGCGCCAGCAGCTTGGGGGTAGACGAGCAGTACTTC,CASSLGVDEQYF
.,TRBJ2-7,.,TRBV7-9,16,TGTGCCAGCAGCTTAGTGGACGGGAGTAGAACCTACGAGCAGTACTTC,CASSLVDGSRTYEQYF
.,TRBJ2-5,.,TRBV5-1,15,TGCGCCAGCAGCATCCAGACAGGCATCCAAGAGACCCAGTACTTC,CASSIQTGIQETQYF
.,TRBJ2-1,TRBD1,TRBV18,18,TGTGCCAGCTCAACATCGGCACCCACACAGGGGGCGCGGGATGAGCAGTTCTTC,CASSTSAPTQGARDEQFF
.,TRBJ2-1,.,TRBV5-1,14,TGCGCCAGCAGCTTGCCAGGGAGGAGCGATGAGCAGTTCTTC,CASSLPGRSDEQFF
once,TRBJ2-7,TRBD2,TRBV7-7,14,TGTGCTAGCAGCCCGGGGACTAGCGGCTACGAGCAGTACTTC,CASSPGTSGYEQYF
.,TRBJ2-7,.,TRBV28,15,TGTGCCAGCAGTTCCCCGGACGGGGGGCCCGACGAGCAGTACTTC,CASSSPDGGPDEQYF
.,TRBJ2-3,TRBD2,TRBV7-7,17,TGTGCTAGCAGCTTAGTAGCGGGAGTGGTTGGCACAGATACGCAGTATTTT,CASSLVAGVVGTDTQYF
.,TRBJ1-1,.,TRBV15,14,TGTGCCACCAGCAGAGATCTAGGGGGCACTGAAGCTTTCTTT,CATSRDLGGTEAFF
.,TRBJ2-7,.,TRBV21-1,16,TGTGCCAGCAGCACACCACCGGGTTTGAGCTCCTACGAGCAGTACTTC,CASSTPPGLSSYEQYF
.,TRBJ1-1,.,TRBV11-2,13,TGTGCCAGCAGCTTCACCCAATCGAGTGAAGCTTTCTTT,CASSFTQSSEAFF
.,TRBJ2-5,TRBD2,TRBV9,17,TGTGCCAGCAGCCCGGGACTAGCGGTCATTAACCAAGAGACCCAGTACTTC,CASSPGLAVINQETQYF
.,TRBJ1-1,TRBD1,TRBV10-3,15,TGTGCCATCAGTGAGTCAACAGGGGTGAACACTGAAGCTTTCTTT,CAISESTGVNTEAFF
.,TRBJ1-5,.,TRBV15,15,TGTGCCACCAGCAGAGCCAGAAGGGTGAATCAGCCCCAGCATTTT,CATSRARRVNQPQHF